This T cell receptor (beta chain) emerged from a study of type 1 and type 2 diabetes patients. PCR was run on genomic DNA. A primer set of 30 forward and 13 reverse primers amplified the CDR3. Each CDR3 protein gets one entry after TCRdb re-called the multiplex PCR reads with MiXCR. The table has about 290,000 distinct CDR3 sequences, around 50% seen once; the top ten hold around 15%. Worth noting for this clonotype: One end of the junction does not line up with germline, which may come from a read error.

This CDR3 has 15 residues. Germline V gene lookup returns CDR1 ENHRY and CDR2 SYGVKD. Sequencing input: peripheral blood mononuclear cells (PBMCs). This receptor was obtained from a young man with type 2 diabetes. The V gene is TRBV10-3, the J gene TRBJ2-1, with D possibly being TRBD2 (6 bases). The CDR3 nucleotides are TGTGCCACCAGTGAGTCACCGGGAGAGTCGAATGAGCAGTTCTTC. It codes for CATSESPGESNEQFF.